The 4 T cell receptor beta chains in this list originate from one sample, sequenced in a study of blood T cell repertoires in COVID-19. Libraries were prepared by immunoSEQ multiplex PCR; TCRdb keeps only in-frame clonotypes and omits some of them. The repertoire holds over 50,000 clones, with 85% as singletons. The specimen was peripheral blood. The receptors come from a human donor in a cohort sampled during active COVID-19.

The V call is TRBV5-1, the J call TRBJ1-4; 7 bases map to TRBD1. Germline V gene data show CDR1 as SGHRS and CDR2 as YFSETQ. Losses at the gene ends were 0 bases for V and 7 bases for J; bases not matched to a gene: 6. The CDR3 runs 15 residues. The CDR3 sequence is CASSLEAGGGEKLFF. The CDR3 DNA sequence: TGCGCCAGCAGCTTGGAGGCAGGGGGAGGTGAAAAACTGTTTTTT.

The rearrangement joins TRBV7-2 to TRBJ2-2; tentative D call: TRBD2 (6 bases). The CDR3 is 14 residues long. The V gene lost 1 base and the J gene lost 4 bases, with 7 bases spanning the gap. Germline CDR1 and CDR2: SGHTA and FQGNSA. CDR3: CASSLGRGTGELFF. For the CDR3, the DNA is TGTGCCAGCAGCTTAGGGAGGGGCACCGGGGAGCTGTTTTTT.

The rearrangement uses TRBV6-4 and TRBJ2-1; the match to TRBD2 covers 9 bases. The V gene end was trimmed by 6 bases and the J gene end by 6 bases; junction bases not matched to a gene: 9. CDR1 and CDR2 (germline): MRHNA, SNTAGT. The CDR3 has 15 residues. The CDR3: CASRIPGLALNEQFF. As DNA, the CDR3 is TGTGCCAGCAGGATTCCGGGACTAGCCCTCAATGAGCAGTTCTTC.

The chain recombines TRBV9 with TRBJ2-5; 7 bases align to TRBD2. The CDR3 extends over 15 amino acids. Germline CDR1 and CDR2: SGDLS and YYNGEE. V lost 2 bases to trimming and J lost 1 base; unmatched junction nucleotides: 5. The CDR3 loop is CASSVGGGTQETQYF. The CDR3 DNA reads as TGTGCCAGCAGCGTGGGGGGGGGAACCCAAGAGACCCAGTACTTC.